This T cell receptor beta chain is from a study of T cell changes during pregnancy in multiple sclerosis. The germline gives CDR1 SEHNR, CDR2 FQNEAQ (reference sequence). The CDR3 covers 15 residues. Unmatched junction bases numbered 7, after V lost 2 bases and J lost 9 bases. Libraries were prepared by immunoSEQ multiplex PCR; TCRdb keeps only in-frame clonotypes and omits some of them. In the table there are tens of thousands of clones, roughly 96% of which are singletons. The clonotype originates from a female donor with multiple sclerosis, enrolled in a pregnancy study. The chain uses TRBV7-9 and TRBJ2-1; 10 bases line up with TRBD2. This material consisted of CD8+ T cells from peripheral blood mononuclear cells, taken after pregnancy. As DNA, the CDR3 is TGTGCCAGCAGCTTACTAGCGGGAGTGGTTGGTGAGCAGTTCTTC. Residues: CASSLLAGVVGEQFF.